The next 24 T cell receptor beta chains were all read from a single sample in a study of Graves' ophthalmopathy and Graves' hyperthyroidism. Amplified material comprised TCR beta CDR3 regions derived from RNA transcripts. First-round RT-PCR with HTBI primers preceded a second-round multiplex PCR. One entry per CDR3 protein, called by TCRdb with MiXCR from the multiplex PCR reads. This sample yields fewer than 600,000 distinct CDR3 sequences, of which roughly an eighth are seen a single time; roughly 9.8% belongs to the top ten. Input material: blood. All receptors come from a woman in her 30s with Graves' ophthalmopathy.

The table lists this clonotype with a few counts. Germline is not matched at one junction end, which may reflect a read error. The V gene is TRBV6-5, the J gene TRBJ2-5; possibly TRBD2 for D (7 bases). Per the germline V gene, CDR1 is MNHEY and CDR2 is SVGAGI. The CDR3 consists of 14 residues. CDR3 region: CASSYRGADGTKYF. Here the CDR3 DNA reads TGTGCCAGCAGTTACCGGGGGGCCGATGGGACCAAGTACTTC.

This clonotype was picked up many times. The chain is built from TRBV2 and TRBJ1-2, with 9 nucleotides matching TRBD1. Germline lookup yields CDR1 SNHLY and CDR2 FYNNEI. The CDR3 spans 14 residues. The V segment lost 5 bases and the J segment 4 bases; nucleotides outside the gene matches: 5. The CDR3 reads CASSITGGTYGYTF. CDR3 sequence (DNA): TGTGCCAGCAGTATAACAGGGGGCACCTATGGCTACACCTTC. The variable domain in full, with the rest retrieved from reference TRBV2 and TRBJ1-2, is EPEVTQTPSHQVTQMGQEVILRCVPISNHLYFYWYRQILGQKVEFLVSFYNNEISEKSEIFDDQFSVERPDGSNFTLKIRSTKLEDSAMYFCASSITGGTYGYTFGSGTRLTVV.

This clonotype was seen ten or more times. The chain has TRBV29-1 and TRBJ2-7, with D perhaps TRBD1 (6 bases). Germline CDR1 is SQVTM and CDR2 is ANQGSEA. This CDR3 comprises 13 residues. The germline V and J ends were trimmed by 0 bases and 3 bases, with 9 bases remaining between them. The DNA for the CDR3 is TGCAGCGTTGAAGATGGCAGGGGCTACGAGCAGTACTTC. Translating gives CSVEDGRGYEQYF.

There are many counts of this clonotype. The J gene is TRBJ1-1, the V gene TRBV20-1; no clear D gene. CDR3 size: 13 residues. V was shortened by 6 bases and J by 4 bases, with 15 bases between the two germline ends. The germline gives CDR1 DFQATT, CDR2 SNEGSKA (reference sequence). The CDR3 DNA reads TGCAGTGCGTTACGGAACGGGGTCACTGAAGCTTTCTTT. Its protein is CSALRNGVTEAFF.

Many counts were recorded for this clonotype. V is TRBV6-2 or TRBV6-3 and J is TRBJ2-2, with D perhaps matching TRBD1 or TRBD2 (6 bases each). V shed 5 bases and J shed 3 bases, with 13 bases lying between them. Looked up from germline, CDR1 is MNHEY and CDR2 is SVGEGT. The length of the CDR3 is 15 residues. The CDR3 protein is CASSPSGADTGELFF. As DNA, the CDR3 is TGTGCCAGCAGTCCCTCGGGGGCGGACACCGGGGAGCTGTTTTTT.

This clonotype occurred many times. The rearrangement uses TRBV19 and TRBJ1-5; 9 bases match TRBD1. The ends lost 5 bases at V and 4 bases at J; junction bases unmatched: 6. This CDR3 is 15 amino acids long. CDR1 and CDR2 from the germline V gene are LNHDA and SQIVND (reference sequence). Here the CDR3 reads CASSLTGTGNQPQHF. For the CDR3, the DNA is TGTGCCAGTAGTCTAACCGGGACAGGGAATCAGCCCCAGCATTTT.

The table lists this clonotype with many counts. The chain combines TRBV28 with TRBJ2-7; 12 bases are shared with TRBD1. Germline V gene lookup returns CDR1 MDHEN and CDR2 SYDVKM. V was pared by 2 bases and J by 6 bases, with 5 bases of the junction left unmatched. The CDR3 extends over 15 amino acids. CDR3 sequence (DNA): TGTGCCAGCAGTTTACCGGGACAGGGGGCATCCGAGCAGTACTTC. This gives the protein CASSLPGQGASEQYF.

This clonotype was recorded many times. V and J are TRBV9 and TRBJ1-2, with D tentatively TRBD1 (5 bases). V lost 4 bases to trimming and J lost 4 bases, with 20 bases between them. Germline-derived CDR1 and CDR2 are SGDLS and YYNGEE. This CDR3 contains 16 residues. The CDR3 DNA is TGTGCCAGCAGCCCACTAGGGGACGAGGTACCCTATGGCTACACCTTC. This translates into CASSPLGDEVPYGYTF.

This clonotype was seen at least ten times. The chain uses TRBV5-1 and TRBJ1-1, with D possibly matching TRBD1 (6 bases). V lost 0 bases and J lost 11, with 17 bases in between. The CDR3 is 14 amino acids. The germline V gene has CDR1 SGHRS and CDR2 YFSETQ. This CDR3 is CASSLADRGASAFF. DNA of the CDR3: TGCGCCAGCAGCTTGGCCGATAGGGGGGCGTCGGCTTTCTTT. The full variable domain, rest sourced from reference TRBV5-1 and TRBJ1-1, is KAGVTQTPRYLIKTRGQQVTLSCSPISGHRSVSWYQQTPGQGLQFLFEYFSETQRNKGNFPGRFSGRQFSNSRSEMNVSTLELGDSALYLCASSLADRGASAFFGQGTRLTVV.

In its sample, this clonotype was seen many times. The V call is TRBV12-3 or TRBV12-4, the J call TRBJ1-1; 8 nucleotides match TRBD1. V shed 6 bases, J shed 4 bases, and the junction held 10 bases outside the gene matches. The length of the CDR3 is 15 residues. CDR3: CASSSRQGSGTEAFF. CDR3 DNA: TGTGCCAGCAGCTCTCGACAGGGGTCGGGCACTGAAGCTTTCTTT.

This clonotype was counted ten times or more. The chain uses TRBV6-2 or TRBV6-3 and TRBJ1-3; D may be TRBD1 (6 bases). V was pared by 2 bases and J by 0 bases, with 11 bases between. This CDR3 comprises 16 residues. Per germline, CDR1 MNHEY and CDR2 SVGEGT. CDR3 DNA sequence: TGTGCCAGCAGTTACGACAGGATGAGCTCTGGAAACACCATATATTTT. Amino acid sequence: CASSYDRMSSGNTIYF.

Concerning this clonotype: At one of its ends the junction is not consistent with the germline gene, which may arise from a read error. The chain carries TRBV15 and TRBJ2-7; tentative D call: TRBD2 (6 bases). The CDR3 has 14 amino acids. Germline V gene data show CDR1 as LNHNV and CDR2 as YYDKDF (reference sequence). The CDR3 DNA is TGTTCCACCAGCAGAGAGGAGGGCTCCTACGAGCAGTACTTC. Its protein product is CSTSREEGSYEQYF. Drawing the rest from reference TRBV15 and TRBJ2-7, the complete variable domain is DAMVIQNPRYQVTQFGKPVTLSCSQTLNHNVMYWYQQKSSQAPKLLFHYYDKDFNNEADTPDNFQSRRPNTSFCFLDIRSPGLGDTAMYLCSTSREEGSYEQYFGPGTRLTVT.

This clonotype was recorded many times. The rearrangement joins TRBV4-1 to TRBJ1-1; the D gene is possibly TRBD1 (5 bases). Trimming cost V 0 bases and J 3 bases, with 14 bases left between them. The CDR3 totals 16 residues. Germline CDR1 and CDR2: MGHRA and YSYEKL. CDR3 residues: CASSQEFLSGDTEAFF. The CDR3, as DNA: TGCGCCAGCAGCCAAGAGTTTCTTTCGGGGGACACTGAAGCTTTCTTT.

This chain uses TRBV19 with TRBJ2-2; the D is unclear. This CDR3 is built from 15 residues. Trimming took off 3 bases at V and 6 bases at J, with 14 bases between the two ends. The V gene's germline CDR1 is LNHDA and CDR2 SQIVND (reference sequence). This chain's CDR3 is CASSISGSTAGELFF. CDR3 DNA: TGTGCCAGTAGTATCTCCGGATCAACGGCCGGGGAGCTGTTTTTT.

This clonotype was seen a few times. The chain employs TRBV29-1 and TRBJ2-7; D may be TRBD1 (5 bases). V lost 7 bases and J 0 bases, leaving 10 bases between the germline ends. Per the germline V gene, CDR1 is SQVTM and CDR2 is ANQGSEA. The CDR3 length is 12 residues. For the CDR3, the DNA is TGCAGCGCTTTGACAGCCTCCTACGAGCAGTACTTC. This sequence encodes CSALTASYEQYF.

This clonotype was observed at least ten times. The chain has TRBV29-1 and TRBJ2-7; the D gene is possibly TRBD1 (5 bases). The CDR3 loop spans 13 amino acids. The germline V and J ends were trimmed by 4 bases and 0 bases, with 10 bases remaining between them. CDR1 is SQVTM, CDR2 ANQGSEA, per germline. CDR3 bases: TGCAGCGTTGTGACAGCAAACTCCTACGAGCAGTACTTC. Its translation is CSVVTANSYEQYF.

This clonotype was counted only a few times. The CDR3 bases are TGTGCCCAGGACAGGGGCGAAAACATTCAGTACTTC. It translates to CAQDRGENIQYF. The chain is built from TRBV30 and TRBJ2-4; 9 bases align to TRBD1. CDR1 GTSNPN and CDR2 SVGIG come from the germline V gene (reference sequence). The CDR3 runs to 12 residues. The ends lost 8 bases at V and 5 bases at J; junction bases unmatched: 4.

This clonotype was detected ten times or more. This rearrangement joins TRBV6-2 or TRBV6-3 to TRBJ2-5; maybe TRBD1 (5 bases). V dropped 4 bases and J dropped 1 base, with 13 bases sitting between them. The CDR3 is 15 residues long. The germline V gene has CDR1 MNHEY and CDR2 SVGEGT. The CDR3 bases are TGTGCCAGCAGTTTCCCAGACAGTCCCCAAGAGACCCAGTACTTC. Its translation is CASSFPDSPQETQYF.

This rearrangement joins TRBV24-1 to TRBJ1-3, with 8 bases matching TRBD1. Unmatched junction bases numbered 6, after V lost 4 bases and J lost 2 bases. Germline lookup yields CDR1 KGHDR and CDR2 SFDVKD. This CDR3 region has 16 residues. The CDR3 is CATSDPPTGAGNTIYF. Here the CDR3 DNA reads TGTGCCACCAGTGACCCCCCGACAGGGGCTGGAAACACCATATATTTT.

This clonotype was observed many times. The chain couples TRBV10-3 to TRBJ1-2; 10 bases match TRBD1. This CDR3 has 15 residues. The germline V gene encodes CDR1 ENHRY and CDR2 SYGVKD. With 6 bases clipped from V and 0 bases from J, the junction kept 4 bases outside the gene matches. The DNA for the CDR3 is TGTGCCATCAGGGGACAGGGGTCAGCTAACTATGGCTACACCTTC. Encoded protein: CAIRGQGSANYGYTF.

This clonotype was recorded many times. J is TRBJ2-2 and V is TRBV5-1; 9 bases line up with TRBD2. The CDR3 spans 15 residues. Germline CDR1 reads SGHRS; CDR2 reads YFSETQ. Trimming at V came to 4 bases and at J to 2 bases, leaving 3 bases not matched to a gene. CDR3 nucleotides: TGCGCCAGCAGCGCAGGGACTAGCAACACCGGGGAGCTGTTTTTT. Amino acids: CASSAGTSNTGELFF.

Many counts were recorded for this clonotype. This chain joins TRBV6-1 and TRBJ1-1; D is possibly TRBD1 (6 bases). This CDR3 region has 12 residues. CDR1 is MNHNS and CDR2 is SASEGT in the germline V gene. Trimming stripped 7 bases from V and 6 bases from J, with 12 bases between. The CDR3 DNA sequence: TGTGCCAGCAATCATCACAGGGCTGAAGCTTTCTTT. It translates to CASNHHRAEAFF.

This clonotype was recorded many times. The chain uses TRBV29-1 and TRBJ2-2, with a weak D call TRBD1 (6 bases). V was cut by 2 bases and J by 5 bases, with 15 bases left in between. CDR1 is SQVTM, CDR2 ANQGSEA, per germline. The length of the CDR3 is 15 residues. In DNA, the CDR3 is TGCAGCGTTGAATATCGAGGGGGTGTAACCGGGGAGCTGTTTTTT. Its translation: CSVEYRGGVTGELFF.

Notes on this clonotype: A much larger clonotype is one base distant, so this may be a read error. The V gene is TRBV4-2, the J gene TRBJ2-4; D could derive from TRBD1 or TRBD2 (5 bases each). Per germline, CDR1 LGHNA and CDR2 YNFKEQ. The CDR3 sequence is 14 residues long. CDR3 DNA sequence: TGTGTCAGCAGCCAAGAGGGGCCCTCGGACATTCAGTACTTC. It yields the protein CVSSQEGPSDIQYF.